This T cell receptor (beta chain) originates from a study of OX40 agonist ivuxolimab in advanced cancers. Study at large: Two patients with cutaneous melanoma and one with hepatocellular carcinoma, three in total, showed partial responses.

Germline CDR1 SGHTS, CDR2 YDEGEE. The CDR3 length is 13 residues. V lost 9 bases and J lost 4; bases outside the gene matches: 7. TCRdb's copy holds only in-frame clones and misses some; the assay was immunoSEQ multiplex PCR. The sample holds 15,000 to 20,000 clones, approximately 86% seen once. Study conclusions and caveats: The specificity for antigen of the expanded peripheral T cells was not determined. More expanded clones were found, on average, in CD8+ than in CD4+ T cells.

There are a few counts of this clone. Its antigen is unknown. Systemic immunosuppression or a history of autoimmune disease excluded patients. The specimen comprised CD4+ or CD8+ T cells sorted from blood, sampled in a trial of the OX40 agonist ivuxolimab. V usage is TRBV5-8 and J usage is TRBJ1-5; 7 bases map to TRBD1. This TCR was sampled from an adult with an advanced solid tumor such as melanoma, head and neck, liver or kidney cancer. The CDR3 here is CAIGRDSNQPQHF. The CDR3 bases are TGTGCCATCGGCAGGGACAGTAATCAGCCCCAGCATTTT.